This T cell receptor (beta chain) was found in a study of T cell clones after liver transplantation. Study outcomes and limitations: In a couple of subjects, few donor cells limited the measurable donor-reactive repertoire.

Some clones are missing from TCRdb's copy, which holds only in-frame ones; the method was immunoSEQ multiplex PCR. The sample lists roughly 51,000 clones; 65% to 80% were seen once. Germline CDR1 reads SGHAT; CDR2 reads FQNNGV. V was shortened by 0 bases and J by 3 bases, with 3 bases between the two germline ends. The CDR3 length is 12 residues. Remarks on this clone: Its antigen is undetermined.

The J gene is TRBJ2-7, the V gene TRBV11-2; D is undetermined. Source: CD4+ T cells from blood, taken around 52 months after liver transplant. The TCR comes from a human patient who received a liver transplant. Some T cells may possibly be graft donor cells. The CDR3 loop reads CASSLDYYEQYF. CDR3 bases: TGTGCCAGCAGCTTAGACTACTACGAGCAGTACTTC.